Following are 21 T cell receptor beta chains from one sample sequenced in a study of blood T cell repertoires in COVID-19. The assay was immunoSEQ multiplex PCR, and TCRdb's table has in-frame clones only and misses some. The sample includes roughly 180,000 clones, 85% to 90% of them seen just once. The sequencing input was peripheral blood. Receptor source: a woman aged 30 to 39 with active or convalescent COVID-19.

The chain joins TRBV30 to TRBJ1-5, with D uncertain. This CDR3 has 18 residues. Trimming cost V 0 bases and J 3 bases, with 21 bases left between them. CDR1 and CDR2 (germline): GTSNPN, SVGIG (reference sequence). The CDR3 coding sequence is TGTGCCTGGAGTGTTTTTCCGTCCCTATCGGAGGCCAATCAGCCCCAGCATTTT. Translating it yields CAWSVFPSLSEANQPQHF. Full variable domain (outside the CDR3, taken from reference TRBV30 and TRBJ1-5): SQTIHQWPATLVQPVGSPLSLECTVEGTSNPNLYWYRQAAGRGLQLLFYSVGIGQISSEVPQNLSASRPQDRQFILSSKKLLLSDSGFYLCAWSVFPSLSEANQPQHFGDGTRLSIL.

This clone occurred a few times. The chain recombines TRBV3-1 (or the pseudogene TRBV3-2) with TRBJ2-2, with D possibly TRBD1 on 5 matching bases. Germline V lookup: CDR1 LGHDT, CDR2 YNNKEL (reference sequence). Deletions cut 4 bases from V and 3 bases from J, with 12 bases between. The CDR3 is made up of 15 amino acids. This CDR3 reads CASSPDLGDTGELFF. In DNA, the CDR3 is TGTGCCAGCAGCCCGGATTTAGGGGACACCGGGGAGCTGTTTTTT.

V gene TRBV3-1 (or the pseudogene TRBV3-2) combines with J gene TRBJ1-6, with 10 bases that match TRBD1. V lost 5 bases, J lost 9 bases, and 7 bases stayed unmatched. Germline loops: CDR1 LGHDT, CDR2 YNNKEL (reference sequence). The CDR3 totals 15 residues. The CDR3 nucleotides read TGTGCCAGCAGCGATCCGCGACAGGGGGCTTCACCCCTCCACTTT. This codes for CASSDPRQGASPLHF.

The gene calls are TRBV5-5 and TRBJ2-7, with 11 bases fitting TRBD1. J lost 3 bases, V lost 1 base, and 3 bases had no gene match. Per germline, CDR1 SGHKS and CDR2 YYEKEE (reference sequence). The CDR3 totals 15 residues. The CDR3 spells CASSLYGTGGYEQYF. The DNA of the CDR3 is TGTGCCAGCAGCTTGTATGGGACAGGGGGCTACGAGCAGTACTTC.

Turning to this clone: The germline gene is not matched at one end of the junction; a read error may be the cause. The chain is built from TRBV7-7 and TRBJ2-5, with TRBD1 matching over 9 bases. The length of the CDR3 is 16 residues. Per germline, CDR1 SSHAT and CDR2 FNYEAQ (reference sequence). The DNA of the CDR3 is TGTGCTAGCAGCTCCAGCCGGACAGGGGCCACGGAGACCCAGTACTTC. As protein: CASSSSRTGATETQYF.

The rearrangement links TRBV2 to TRBJ2-7; TRBD2 aligns across 13 bases. Germline V lookup: CDR1 SNHLY, CDR2 FYNNEI. The length of the CDR3 is 17 residues. Unmatched junction bases numbered 11, after V lost 7 bases and J lost 2 bases. CDR3 amino acids: CASTRGLAGDPPYEQYF. The CDR3, as DNA: TGTGCCAGCACCCGAGGACTAGCGGGAGATCCCCCCTACGAGCAGTACTTC. The full variable domain, with the rest looked up from reference TRBV2 and TRBJ2-7, is EPEVTQTPSHQVTQMGQEVILRCVPISNHLYFYWYRQILGQKVEFLVSFYNNEISEKSEIFDDQFSVERPDGSNFTLKIRSTKLEDSAMYFCASTRGLAGDPPYEQYFGPGTRLTVT.

The genes are TRBV18 and TRBJ2-2, with D perhaps matching TRBD1 (5 bases). Trimming left V 2 bases short and J 6 bases short, with 13 bases between. Per germline, CDR1 KGHSH and CDR2 LQKENI. This CDR3 region has 15 residues. The CDR3 spells CASSPATGSPGELFF. The CDR3 nucleotides are TGTGCCAGCTCACCAGCCACAGGATCCCCCGGGGAGCTGTTTTTT.

This clone was seen just once. The chain links TRBV19 to TRBJ2-2; 11 bases fit TRBD2. Trimming cost V 6 bases and J 4 bases; bases outside gene matches: 4. The CDR3 is 15 amino acids. Germline V gene data show CDR1 as LNHDA and CDR2 as SQIVND (reference sequence). The CDR3 DNA is TGTGCCAGTAGGTTGACTAGCGGGGTCACCGGGGAGCTGTTTTTT. Its translation is CASRLTSGVTGELFF.

The chain joins TRBV4-1 to TRBJ2-7, with 11 positions matching TRBD1. The CDR3 is 14 amino acids. V trimming: 3 bases; J trimming: 6 bases; junction bases outside the gene matches: 4. Germline V gene sequence: CDR1 MGHRA, CDR2 YSYEKL. CDR3 nucleotide sequence: TGCGCCAGCAGCCACGGACAGGGGGCCGGCGAGCAGTACTTC. This encodes CASSHGQGAGEQYF.

V usage is TRBV7-2 and J usage is TRBJ1-2; D not certain. This CDR3 is built from 12 residues. With 3 bases removed from V and 2 bases from J, the gap between germline ends came to 4 bases. Germline assignment: CDR1 SGHTA and CDR2 FQGNSA. The CDR3 DNA follows: TGTGCCAGCAGCTTCACAAACTATGGCTACACCTTC. Its protein product is CASSFTNYGYTF.

V and J are TRBV7-9 and TRBJ2-2, with 13 bases fitting TRBD2. Per germline, CDR1 SEHNR and CDR2 FQNEAQ (reference sequence). This CDR3 contains 15 residues. Trimming cost V 8 bases and J 5 bases; bases outside gene matches: 5. CDR3: CASLLAGGKTGELFF. The CDR3 bases are TGTGCCAGCCTACTAGCGGGAGGGAAAACCGGGGAGCTGTTTTTT.

The chain links TRBV12-3 or TRBV12-4 to TRBJ2-1; no clear D gene. The CDR3 spans 12 residues. V was cut by 3 bases and J by 6 bases, with 6 bases left in between. CDR3 sequence (DNA): TGTGCCAGCAGTTTGACTTTCAATGAGCAGTTCTTC. The encoded protein is CASSLTFNEQFF.

This clone was picked up one time. The chain carries TRBV11-3 and TRBJ2-5; TRBD1 matches at 7 bases. The CDR3 is 13 amino acids. V gave up 5 bases and J gave up 3 bases; unmatched junction bases: 3. Germline lookup yields CDR1 SGHNT and CDR2 YENEEA. CDR3 amino acids: CASSHQGEETQYF. The CDR3 DNA is TGTGCCAGCAGCCATCAGGGGGAAGAGACCCAGTACTTC.

The chain recombines TRBV13 with TRBJ2-1, with 8 positions matching TRBD1. CDR3 length equals 16 residues. Germline V gene lookup returns CDR1 PRHDT and CDR2 FYEKMQ (reference sequence). The junction had 11 bases not matched to a gene; V was cut back by 5 bases and J by 5 bases. Written as DNA, the CDR3 is TGTGCCAGCAGCATCGACAGGGGTGCCGGAGACAATGAGCAGTTCTTC. Protein sequence: CASSIDRGAGDNEQFF.

The chain uses TRBV27 and TRBJ1-1, with 9 nucleotides matching TRBD1. V lost 3 bases and J lost 5; bases outside the gene matches: 16. The CDR3 loop spans 18 amino acids. The germline V gene has CDR1 MNHEY and CDR2 SMNVEV (reference sequence). The CDR3 loop reads CASSFGFSGQGDMTEAFF. The CDR3 region has the DNA TGTGCCAGCAGTTTCGGGTTTTCGGGACAGGGCGATATGACTGAAGCTTTCTTT.

The V call is TRBV28, the J call TRBJ2-3; TRBD1 agrees at 8 bases. J gave up 2 bases and V 4 bases, and 5 bases lay outside the gene matches. This CDR3 spans 15 amino acids. Per germline, CDR1 MDHEN and CDR2 SYDVKM. For the CDR3, the DNA is TGTGCCAGCAGTTCAGGGACAGGTTTCACAGATACGCAGTATTTT. Its protein product is CASSSGTGFTDTQYF.

The V gene is TRBV6-5, the J gene TRBJ2-5, with D possibly being TRBD2 (6 bases). Germline values: CDR1 MNHEY, CDR2 SVGAGI. The length of the CDR3 is 12 residues. V was shortened by 7 bases and J by 5 bases, with 11 bases between the two germline ends. The CDR3 is CASIRERETQYF. As DNA, the CDR3 is TGTGCCAGCATTCGGGAGAGGGAGACCCAGTACTTC.

The gene calls are TRBV4-1 and TRBJ2-7, with 10 bases fitting TRBD2. The CDR3 contains 16 residues. J gave up 1 base and V 5 bases, and 8 bases lay outside the gene matches. Germline CDR1 MGHRA, CDR2 YSYEKL. The CDR3 region has the DNA TGCGCCAGCAGCAGGTCTAGCGGGGGCCGGTCCTACGAGCAGTACTTC. Translating gives CASSRSSGGRSYEQYF.

V usage is TRBV19 and J usage is TRBJ1-1; possible D gene TRBD1, 6 bases. The V gene lost 4 bases and the J gene lost 0 bases, with 9 bases spanning the gap. From germline, CDR1 is LNHDA and CDR2 SQIVND (reference sequence). This CDR3 is 14 amino acids long. This CDR3 is CASSTDSLNTEAFF. The CDR3 region has the DNA TGTGCCAGTAGTACGGACAGCTTGAACACTGAAGCTTTCTTT.

V is TRBV2 and J is TRBJ2-1; the match to TRBD1 covers 7 bases. Looked up from germline, CDR1 is SNHLY and CDR2 is FYNNEI. There are 14 residues in the CDR3. Trimming removed 0 bases from V and 6 bases from J; junction bases left unmatched: 2. The CDR3 reads CASSEAWTGNEQFF. Written as DNA, the CDR3 is TGTGCCAGCAGTGAAGCGTGGACAGGCAATGAGCAGTTCTTC.

V is TRBV6-5 and J is TRBJ1-1; D unclear. Looked up from germline, CDR1 is MNHEY and CDR2 is SVGAGI. Trimming shortened V by 6 bases and J by 5 bases, and 16 bases separated the two germline ends. The length of the CDR3 is 14 residues. CDR3 in amino acids: CASSTAFGDTEAFF. The DNA of the CDR3 is TGTGCCAGCAGCACCGCCTTCGGGGATACTGAAGCTTTCTTT.